These T cell receptor beta chains were read from a single sample in a study of patients and donors after allogeneic stem cell transplantation. From the RT-PCR reads, TCRdb called clonotypes with MiXCR, one entry per CDR3 protein. The sample carries more than 850,000 distinct CDR3 sequences, under 20% recorded once. Sequencing was carried out using blood, either unsorted or a sorted T cell fraction (not recorded which). All receptors derive from a human donor who was either an allogeneic HSCT recipient or a stem cell or donor lymphocyte infusion donor (not recorded which). It is not recorded whose cells these are; they may come from a transplant donor. The CDR3 runs from the conserved cysteine through the conserved F or W. The D gene is left open where the match is weak. Expanded clones are given a class, and other clones once, few, many or no size at all.

d_gene	abundance	v_gene	j_gene	CDR3aa	CDR3nt
NA	NA	TRBV20-1	TRBJ2-5	CSAPGSGLETQYF	TGCAGTGCCCCAGGGTCGGGGCTGGAGACCCAGTACTTC
NA	NA	TRBV20-1	TRBJ1-5	CSARQGVQPQHF	TGCAGTGCTAGACAGGGTGTGCAGCCCCAGCATTTT
NA	many	TRBV6-5	TRBJ1-1	CASSSRKDTEAFF	TGTGCCAGCAGTTCTAGGAAGGACACTGAAGCTTTCTTT
NA	NA	TRBV12-3/TRBV12-4	TRBJ1-3	CASSLREGSGNTIYF	TGTGCCAGCAGTTTACGTGAGGGGTCGGGAAACACCATATATTTT
TRBD1	few	TRBV4-3	TRBJ2-3	CASSQRGLSTDTQYF	TGCGCCAGCAGCCAAAGGGGGCTCAGCACAGATACGCAGTATTTT
TRBD1	few	TRBV6-4	TRBJ2-3	CASSDRTGGSDTQYF	TGTGCCAGCAGTGACCGGACAGGGGGAAGTGATACGCAGTATTTT
NA	few	TRBV7-2	TRBJ1-4	CASSSSLTGLGLFF	TGTGCCAGCAGCTCCAGCCTAACAGGGCTCGGACTGTTTTTT
TRBD1	NA	TRBV6-1	TRBJ2-7	CASTPSDRTYEQYF	TGTGCCAGCACCCCTTCGGACAGGACCTACGAGCAGTACTTC
NA	few	TRBV10-3	TRBJ1-2	CAILFRDGVPPNYGYTF	TGTGCCATCCTTTTCCGGGACGGAGTACCTCCTAACTATGGCTACACCTTC
NA	NA	TRBV4-1	TRBJ2-7	CASSQGYGSYEQYF	TGCGCCAGCAGCCAAGGCTACGGGTCCTACGAGCAGTACTTC
TRBD1	few	TRBV10-3	TRBJ1-3	CAISGDRSVSNTIYF	TGTGCCATCAGTGGGGACAGGTCCGTAAGCAACACCATATATTTT
NA	many	TRBV7-8	TRBJ2-7	CASSLVGSPREQYF	TGTGCCAGCAGCTTAGTCGGCAGCCCCCGAGAGCAGTACTTC
NA	few	TRBV12-3/TRBV12-4	TRBJ1-2	CASSLRQAPNYGYTF	TGTGCCAGCAGTCTAAGACAGGCCCCTAACTATGGCTACACCTTC
NA	NA	TRBV9	TRBJ2-1	CASSVASSLWGHGEQFF	TGTGCCAGCAGCGTAGCCTCTAGTTTATGGGGCCACGGGGAGCAGTTCTTC
TRBD2	NA	TRBV5-8	TRBJ2-5	CASSRTGGVPLGETQYF	TGTGCCAGCAGCCGTACCGGGGGGGTCCCATTAGGGGAGACCCAGTACTTC
NA	few	TRBV14	TRBJ1-4	CASSQGRATNEKLFF	TGTGCCAGCAGCCAAGGTCGAGCAACTAATGAAAAACTGTTTTTT
TRBD2	many	TRBV12-3/TRBV12-4	TRBJ2-5	CASSFPTSGGGETQYF	TGTGCCAGCAGTTTCCCTACTAGCGGAGGGGGAGAGACCCAGTACTTC
NA	NA	TRBV20-1	TRBJ1-4	CSAGSGAINEKLFF	TGCAGTGCGGGTTCGGGGGCTATTAATGAAAAACTGTTTTTT
TRBD2	few	TRBV12-3/TRBV12-4	TRBJ2-7	CASSQHRPGTSGSYEQYF	TGTGCCAGCAGTCAGCACCGCCCGGGGACTAGCGGGAGTTACGAGCAGTACTTC
NA	NA	TRBV20-1	TRBJ2-7	CSAGALLAPTYEQYF	TGCAGTGCCGGGGCCTTGCTAGCCCCTACCTACGAGCAGTACTTC
TRBD1	NA	TRBV5-1	TRBJ1-2	CASSLMTGVYGYTF	TGCGCCAGCAGCCTAATGACAGGGGTCTATGGCTACACCTTC
TRBD1	few	TRBV29-1	TRBJ1-2	CSAERDRGLPYGYTF	TGCAGCGCCGAAAGGGACAGGGGGCTCCCTTATGGCTACACCTTC
TRBD1	few	TRBV20-1	TRBJ1-1	CSARDLRTGGTEAFF	TGCAGTGCTAGAGATCTTAGGACAGGGGGCACTGAAGCTTTCTTT
NA	NA	TRBV7-9	TRBJ2-7	CASSSIGALLGEQYF	TGTGCCAGCAGCTCCATCGGAGCCCTCCTAGGAGAGCAGTACTTC